The 5 T cell receptor beta chains below come from one sample, sequenced in a study of T cell changes during pregnancy in multiple sclerosis. Assay: immunoSEQ multiplex PCR; the TCRdb copy retains only in-frame clones and omits some. The sample yields around 110,000 clones, approximately 90% seen once. Specimen: peripheral blood, collected in the third trimester of pregnancy. The source is a female donor with multiple sclerosis, enrolled in a pregnancy study.

The chain joins TRBV30 to TRBJ2-3; 9 bases align to TRBD1. Germline loops: CDR1 GTSNPN, CDR2 SVGIG (reference sequence). V was pared by 2 bases and J by 4 bases, with 7 bases of the junction left unmatched. The CDR3 has 15 residues. CDR3 residues: CAWSLDRGAPDTQYF. In DNA, the CDR3 is TGTGCCTGGAGTTTAGACAGGGGGGCCCCAGATACGCAGTATTTT.

The chain combines TRBV19 with TRBJ1-5; TRBD1 matches at 10 bases. CDR3 length equals 13 residues. Germline lookup yields CDR1 LNHDA and CDR2 SQIVND (reference sequence). Unmatched junction bases numbered 8, after V lost 9 bases and J lost 9 bases. CDR3 amino acids: CASQGQGTGPQHF. The DNA for the CDR3 is TGTGCCAGCCAGGGACAGGGGACAGGGCCCCAGCATTTT.

The chain uses TRBV19 and TRBJ2-5; 7 bases map to TRBD1. Trimming cost V 5 bases and J 1 base; bases outside gene matches: 4. From germline, CDR1 is LNHDA and CDR2 SQIVND (reference sequence). The length of the CDR3 is 14 residues. This chain's CDR3 is CASSQQGLQETQYF. In nucleotides, the CDR3 is TGTGCCAGTAGTCAACAGGGGCTCCAAGAGACCCAGTACTTC.

The chain uses TRBV19 and TRBJ2-3, with D tentatively TRBD2 (7 bases). Germline-derived CDR1 and CDR2 are LNHDA and SQIVND (reference sequence). The CDR3 runs 15 residues. The V and J ends lost 3 bases and 2 bases respectively, with 12 bases between them. This CDR3 is CASSMGGPPTDTQYF. DNA for the CDR3: TGTGCCAGTAGTATGGGGGGGCCCCCCACAGATACGCAGTATTTT.

CDR3 loop: CASSLTRETEAFF. The CDR3, as DNA: TGTGCCAGCAGCTTAACGAGGGAGACTGAAGCTTTCTTT. The V and J genes are TRBV7-3 and TRBJ1-1; no firm D call. Germline assignment: CDR1 SGHTA and CDR2 FQGTGA. The CDR3 loop spans 13 amino acids. V was cut by 0 bases and J by 5 bases, with 7 bases left in between.